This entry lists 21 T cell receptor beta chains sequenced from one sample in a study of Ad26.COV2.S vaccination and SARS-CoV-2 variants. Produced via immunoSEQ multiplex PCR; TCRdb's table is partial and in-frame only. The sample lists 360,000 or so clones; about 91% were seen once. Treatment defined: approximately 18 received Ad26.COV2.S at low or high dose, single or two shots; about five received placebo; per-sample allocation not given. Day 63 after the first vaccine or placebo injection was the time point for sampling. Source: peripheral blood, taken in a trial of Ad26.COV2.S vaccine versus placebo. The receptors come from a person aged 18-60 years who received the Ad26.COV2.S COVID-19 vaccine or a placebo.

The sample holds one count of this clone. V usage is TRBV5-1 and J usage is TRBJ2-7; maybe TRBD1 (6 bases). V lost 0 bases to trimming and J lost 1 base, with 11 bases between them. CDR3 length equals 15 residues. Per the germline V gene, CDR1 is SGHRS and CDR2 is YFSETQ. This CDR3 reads CASSLGPQGSYEQYF. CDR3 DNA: TGCGCCAGCAGCTTGGGCCCCCAGGGGTCCTACGAGCAGTACTTC.

The CDR3 DNA is TGTGCCAGCAGCGCCGGCCCCGGGGCAGGCTATGGCTACACCTTC. Protein: CASSAGPGAGYGYTF. The V call is TRBV9, the J call TRBJ1-2; D is perhaps TRBD1 (5 bases). Germline lookup yields CDR1 SGDLS and CDR2 YYNGEE. The CDR3 consists of 15 residues. With 3 bases removed from V and 4 bases from J, the gap between germline ends came to 16 bases.

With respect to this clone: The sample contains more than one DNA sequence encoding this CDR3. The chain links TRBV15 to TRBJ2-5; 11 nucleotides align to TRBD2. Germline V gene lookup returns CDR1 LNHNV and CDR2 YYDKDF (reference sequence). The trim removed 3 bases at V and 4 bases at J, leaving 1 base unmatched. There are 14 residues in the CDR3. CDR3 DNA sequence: TGTGCCACCAGCAGTACTAGCGGGAGAGAGACCCAGTACTTC. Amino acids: CATSSTSGRETQYF.

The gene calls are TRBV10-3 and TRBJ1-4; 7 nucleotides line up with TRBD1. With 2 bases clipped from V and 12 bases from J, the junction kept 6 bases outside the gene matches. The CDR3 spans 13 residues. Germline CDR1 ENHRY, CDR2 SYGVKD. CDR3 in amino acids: CAISETSGGELFF. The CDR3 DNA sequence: TGTGCCATCAGTGAGACTTCAGGGGGGGAACTGTTTTTT.

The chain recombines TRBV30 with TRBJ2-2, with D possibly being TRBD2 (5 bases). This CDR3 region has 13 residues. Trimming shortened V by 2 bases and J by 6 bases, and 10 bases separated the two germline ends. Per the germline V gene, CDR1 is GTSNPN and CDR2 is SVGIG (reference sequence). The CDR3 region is CAWSRELSGELFF. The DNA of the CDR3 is TGTGCCTGGAGTAGGGAGTTGTCCGGGGAGCTGTTTTTT.

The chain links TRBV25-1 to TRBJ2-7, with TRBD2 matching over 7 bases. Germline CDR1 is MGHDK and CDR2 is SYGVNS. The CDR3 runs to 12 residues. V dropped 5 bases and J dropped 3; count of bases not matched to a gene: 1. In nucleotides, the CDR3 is TGTGCCAGCAGTAAGCGGGACTACGAGCAGTACTTC. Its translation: CASSKRDYEQYF.

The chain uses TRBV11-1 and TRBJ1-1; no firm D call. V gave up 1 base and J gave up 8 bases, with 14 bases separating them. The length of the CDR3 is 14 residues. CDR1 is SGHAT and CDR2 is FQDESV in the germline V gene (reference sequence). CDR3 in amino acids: CASSLGTSPQEAFF. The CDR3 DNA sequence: TGTGCCAGCAGCTTAGGGACCAGCCCCCAAGAAGCTTTCTTT.

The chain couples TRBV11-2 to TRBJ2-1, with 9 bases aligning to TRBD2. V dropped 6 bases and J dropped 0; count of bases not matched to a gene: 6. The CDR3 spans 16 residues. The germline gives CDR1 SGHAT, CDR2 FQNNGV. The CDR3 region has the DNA TGTGCCAGCAGTATAGCGGGAGCGAGCTCCTACAATGAGCAGTTCTTC. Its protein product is CASSIAGASSYNEQFF.

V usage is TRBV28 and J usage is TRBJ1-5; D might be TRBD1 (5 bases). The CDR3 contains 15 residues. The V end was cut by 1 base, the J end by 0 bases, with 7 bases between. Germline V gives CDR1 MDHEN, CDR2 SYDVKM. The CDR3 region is CASSLLDSSNQPQHF. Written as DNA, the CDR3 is TGTGCCAGCAGTTTATTAGACAGTAGCAATCAGCCCCAGCATTTT.

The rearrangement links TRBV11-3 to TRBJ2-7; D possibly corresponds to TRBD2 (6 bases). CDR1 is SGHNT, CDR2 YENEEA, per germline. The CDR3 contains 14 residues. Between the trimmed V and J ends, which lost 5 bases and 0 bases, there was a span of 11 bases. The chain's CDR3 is CASSRLADSYEQYF. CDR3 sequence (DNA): TGTGCCAGCAGCCGGTTAGCGGACTCCTACGAGCAGTACTTC.

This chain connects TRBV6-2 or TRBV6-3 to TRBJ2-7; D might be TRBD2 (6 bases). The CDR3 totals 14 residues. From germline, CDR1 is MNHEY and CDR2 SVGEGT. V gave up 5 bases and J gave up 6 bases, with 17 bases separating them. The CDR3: CASSTPRLVREQYF. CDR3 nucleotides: TGTGCCAGCAGTACTCCCAGACTAGTCCGCGAGCAGTACTTC.

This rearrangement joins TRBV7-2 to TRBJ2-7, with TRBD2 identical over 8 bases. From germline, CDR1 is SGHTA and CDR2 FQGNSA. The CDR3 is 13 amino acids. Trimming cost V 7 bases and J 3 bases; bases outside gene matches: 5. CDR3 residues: CASIPAGDYEQYF. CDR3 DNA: TGTGCCAGCATCCCAGCGGGGGACTACGAGCAGTACTTC.

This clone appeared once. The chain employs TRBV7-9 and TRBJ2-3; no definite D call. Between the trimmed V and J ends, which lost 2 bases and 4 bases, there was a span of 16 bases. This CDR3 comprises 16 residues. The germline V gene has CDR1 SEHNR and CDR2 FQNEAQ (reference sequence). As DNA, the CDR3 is TGTGCCAGCAGCTTAAGTCCTAACCAGTTGTCAGATACGCAGTATTTT. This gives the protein CASSLSPNQLSDTQYF.

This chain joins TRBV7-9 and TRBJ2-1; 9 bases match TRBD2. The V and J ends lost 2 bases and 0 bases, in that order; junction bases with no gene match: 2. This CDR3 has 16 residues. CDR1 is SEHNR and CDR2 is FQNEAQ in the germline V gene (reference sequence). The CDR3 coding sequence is TGTGCCAGCAGCTTAAGTAGCGGGAGCTCCTACAATGAGCAGTTCTTC. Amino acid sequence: CASSLSSGSSYNEQFF.

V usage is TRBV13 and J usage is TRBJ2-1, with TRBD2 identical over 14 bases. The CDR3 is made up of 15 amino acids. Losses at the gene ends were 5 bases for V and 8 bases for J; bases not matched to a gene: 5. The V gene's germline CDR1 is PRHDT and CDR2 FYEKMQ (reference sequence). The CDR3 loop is CASSPPGLAGDEQFF. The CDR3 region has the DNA TGTGCCAGCAGCCCACCGGGACTAGCGGGAGATGAGCAGTTCTTC.

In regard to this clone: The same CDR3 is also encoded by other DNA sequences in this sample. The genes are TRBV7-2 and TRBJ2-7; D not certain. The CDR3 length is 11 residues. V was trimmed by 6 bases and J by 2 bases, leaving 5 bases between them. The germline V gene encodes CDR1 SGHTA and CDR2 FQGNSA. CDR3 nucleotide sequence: TGTGCCAGCAGTCCAGCCTACGAGCAGTACTTC. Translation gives CASSPAYEQYF.

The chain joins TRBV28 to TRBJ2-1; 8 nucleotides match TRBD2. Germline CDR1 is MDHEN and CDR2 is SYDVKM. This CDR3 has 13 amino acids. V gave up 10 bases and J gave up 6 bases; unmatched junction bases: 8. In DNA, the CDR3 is TGTGCCACCCGGGGGGGGGCCGGCAATGAGCAGTTCTTC. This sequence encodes CATRGGAGNEQFF.

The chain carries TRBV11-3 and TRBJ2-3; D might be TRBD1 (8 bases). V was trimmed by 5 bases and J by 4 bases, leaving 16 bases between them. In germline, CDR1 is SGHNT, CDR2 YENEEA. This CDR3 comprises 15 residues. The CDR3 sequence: CASSTRQGRADTQYF. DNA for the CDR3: TGTGCCAGCAGCACCCGACAGGGGAGGGCAGATACGCAGTATTTT. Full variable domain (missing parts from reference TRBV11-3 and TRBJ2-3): EAGVVQSPRYKIIEKKQPVAFWCNPISGHNTLYWYLQNLGQGPELLIRYENEEAVDDSQLPKDRFSAERLKGVDSTLKIQPAELGDSAVYLCASSTRQGRADTQYFGPGTRLTVL.

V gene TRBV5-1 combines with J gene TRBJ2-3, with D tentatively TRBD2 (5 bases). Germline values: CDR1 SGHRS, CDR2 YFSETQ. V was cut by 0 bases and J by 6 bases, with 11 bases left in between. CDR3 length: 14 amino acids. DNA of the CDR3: TGCGCCAGCAGCTTGGTGGCGCAGCGGGATACGCAGTATTTT. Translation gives CASSLVAQRDTQYF.

In DNA, the CDR3 is TGCGCCAGCAGCGGGGGCTACGAGCAGTACTTC. Its protein is CASSGGYEQYF. V gene TRBV5-1 combines with J gene TRBJ2-7, with D perhaps assigned TRBD1 or TRBD2 (5 bases each). The CDR3 extends over 11 amino acids. Germline V gene lookup returns CDR1 SGHRS and CDR2 YFSETQ. V lost 4 bases and J 3 bases, leaving 5 bases between the germline ends.

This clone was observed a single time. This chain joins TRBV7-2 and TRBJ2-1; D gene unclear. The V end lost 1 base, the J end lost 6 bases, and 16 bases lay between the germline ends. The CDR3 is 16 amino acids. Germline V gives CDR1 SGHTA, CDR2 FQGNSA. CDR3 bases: TGTGCCAGCAGCTTAGATGTGGGAAGAAGATTCAATGAGCAGTTCTTC. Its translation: CASSLDVGRRFNEQFF.